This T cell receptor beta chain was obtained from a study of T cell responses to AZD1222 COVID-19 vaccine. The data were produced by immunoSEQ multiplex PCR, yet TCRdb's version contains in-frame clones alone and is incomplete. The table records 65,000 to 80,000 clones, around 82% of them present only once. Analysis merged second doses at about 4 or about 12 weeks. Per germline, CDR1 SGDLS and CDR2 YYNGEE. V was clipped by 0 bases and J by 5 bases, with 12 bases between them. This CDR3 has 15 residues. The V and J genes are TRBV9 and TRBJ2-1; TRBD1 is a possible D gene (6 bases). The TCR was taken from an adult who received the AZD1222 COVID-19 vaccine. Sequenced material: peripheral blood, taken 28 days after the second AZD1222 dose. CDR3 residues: CASSVDRGNNNEQFF. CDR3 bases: TGTGCCAGCAGCGTAGATAGGGGGAATAACAATGAGCAGTTCTTC. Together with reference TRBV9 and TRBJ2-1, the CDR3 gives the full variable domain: DSGVTQTPKHLITATGQRVTLRCSPRSGDLSVYWYQQSLDQGLQFLIQYYNGEERAKGNILERFSAQQFPDLHSELNLSSLELGDSALYFCASSVDRGNNNEQFFGPGTRLTVL.